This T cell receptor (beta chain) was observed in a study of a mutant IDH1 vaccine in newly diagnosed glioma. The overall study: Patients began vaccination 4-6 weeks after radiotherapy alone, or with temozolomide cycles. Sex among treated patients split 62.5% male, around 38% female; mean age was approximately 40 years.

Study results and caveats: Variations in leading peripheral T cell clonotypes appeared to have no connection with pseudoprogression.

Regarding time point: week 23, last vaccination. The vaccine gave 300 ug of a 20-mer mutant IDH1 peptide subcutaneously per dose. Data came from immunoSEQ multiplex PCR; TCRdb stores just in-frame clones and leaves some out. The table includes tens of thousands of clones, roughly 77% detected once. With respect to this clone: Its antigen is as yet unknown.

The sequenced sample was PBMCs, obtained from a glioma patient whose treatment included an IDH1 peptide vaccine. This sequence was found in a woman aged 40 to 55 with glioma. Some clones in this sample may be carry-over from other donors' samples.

The CDR3, as DNA: TGTGCCATCAGTGAGACAGGGGAGAGGAGCAATCAGCCCCAGCATTTT. The encoded protein is CAISETGERSNQPQHF. The rearrangement uses TRBV10-3 and TRBJ1-5; 7 bases line up with TRBD1. V shed 2 bases and J 1 base; nucleotides not matched to a gene: 5. CDR3 length: 16 amino acids. CDR1 is ENHRY and CDR2 is SYGVKD in the germline V gene.